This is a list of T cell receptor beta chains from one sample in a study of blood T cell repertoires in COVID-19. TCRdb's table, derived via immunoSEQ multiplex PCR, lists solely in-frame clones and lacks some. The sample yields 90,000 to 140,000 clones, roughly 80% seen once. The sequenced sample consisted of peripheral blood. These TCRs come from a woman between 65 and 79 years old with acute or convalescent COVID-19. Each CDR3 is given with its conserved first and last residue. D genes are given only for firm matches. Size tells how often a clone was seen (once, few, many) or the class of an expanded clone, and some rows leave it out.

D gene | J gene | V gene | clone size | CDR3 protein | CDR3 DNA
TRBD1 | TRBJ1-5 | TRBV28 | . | CASSLMGQGRLYSNQPQHF | TGTGCCAGCAGTTTGATGGGACAGGGGCGATTATATAGCAATCAGCCCCAGCATTTT
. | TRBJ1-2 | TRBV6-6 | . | CASNLQGDYGYTF | TGTGCCAGCAACCTACAGGGAGACTATGGCTACACCTTC
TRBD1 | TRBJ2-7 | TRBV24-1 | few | CATPGAGQALYEQYF | TGTGCCACCCCAGGCGCGGGACAGGCGTTATACGAGCAGTACTTC
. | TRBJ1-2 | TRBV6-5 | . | CASRIRGSGGYTF | TGTGCCAGCAGGATTAGGGGGTCTGGAGGCTACACCTTC
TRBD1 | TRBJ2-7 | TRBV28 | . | CASFDRGGEQYF | TGTGCCAGCTTCGACAGGGGCGGCGAGCAGTACTTC
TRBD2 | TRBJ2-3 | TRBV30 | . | CAWSGGGFGTDTQYF | TGTGCCTGGAGTGGGGGGGGGTTCGGCACAGATACGCAGTATTTT
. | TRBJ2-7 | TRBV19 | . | CASSIERNYEQYF | TGTGCCAGTAGTATTGAGAGGAACTACGAGCAGTACTTC
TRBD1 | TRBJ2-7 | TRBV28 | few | CASSLGAGQGGAYEQYF | TGTGCCAGCAGTTTAGGTGCAGGACAGGGAGGCGCCTACGAGCAGTACTTC
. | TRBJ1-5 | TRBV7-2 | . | CASSLNEGQPQHF | TGTGCCAGCAGCTTAAACGAGGGCCAGCCCCAGCATTTT
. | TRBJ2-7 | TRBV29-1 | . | CSVASSYEQYF | TGCAGCGTCGCCAGTTCCTACGAGCAGTACTTC
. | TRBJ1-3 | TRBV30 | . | CAWSPPGSNTIYF | TGTGCCTGGAGCCCCCCAGGGTCTAACACCATATATTTT
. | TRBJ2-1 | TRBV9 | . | CASSALRDNEQFF | TGTGCCAGCAGCGCACTCAGGGACAATGAGCAGTTCTTC
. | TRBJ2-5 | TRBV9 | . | CASSVATQGETQYF | TGTGCCAGCAGCGTAGCTACCCAGGGGGAGACCCAGTACTTC
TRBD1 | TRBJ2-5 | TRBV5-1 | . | CASSDRAQETQYF | TGCGCCAGCAGTGACAGGGCCCAAGAGACCCAGTACTTC
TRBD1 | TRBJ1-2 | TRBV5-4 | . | CASSLTGTGVGGYTF | TGTGCCAGCAGTCTAACCGGGACAGGGGTGGGTGGCTACACCTTC
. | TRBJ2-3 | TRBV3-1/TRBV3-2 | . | CASSQGNFDTQYF | TGTGCCAGCAGCCAAGGAAACTTTGATACGCAGTATTTT
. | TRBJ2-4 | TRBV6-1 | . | CASSGAQGNIQYF | TGTGCCAGCAGTGGAGCACAGGGAAACATTCAGTACTTC
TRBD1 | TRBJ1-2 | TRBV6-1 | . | CASSERWTGFGYTF | TGTGCCAGCAGTGAGAGGTGGACAGGGTTCGGCTACACCTTC
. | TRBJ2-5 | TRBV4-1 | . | CASSQEGGARRSETQYF | TGCGCCAGCAGCCAAGAGGGCGGGGCCAGGCGGTCGGAGACCCAGTACTTC
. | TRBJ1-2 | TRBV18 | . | CASSPIIGTWNYGYTF | TGTGCCAGCTCACCAATAATTGGGACTTGGAACTATGGCTACACCTTC
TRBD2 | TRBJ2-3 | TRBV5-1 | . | CASWRGGLTDTQYF | TGCGCCAGCTGGCGGGGGGGGCTGACAGATACGCAGTATTTT
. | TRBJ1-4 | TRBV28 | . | CASSLFRGTNEKLFF | TGTGCCAGCAGTTTATTCCGGGGAACTAATGAAAAACTGTTTTTT
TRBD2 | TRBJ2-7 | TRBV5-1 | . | CARLRRRVGPGGEQYF | TGCGCCCGCTTGCGCCGTAGGGTGGGCCCGGGGGGGGAGCAGTACTTC
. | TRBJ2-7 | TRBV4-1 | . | CASSQDRGAYEQYF | TGCGCCAGCAGCCAAGACAGGGGGGCCTACGAGCAGTACTTC
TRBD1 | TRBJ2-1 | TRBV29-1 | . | CSVVRDSSYNEQFF | TGCAGCGTTGTCCGGGACAGCTCCTACAATGAGCAGTTCTTC
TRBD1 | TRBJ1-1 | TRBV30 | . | CAWSVPDRRNTEAFF | TGTGCCTGGAGTGTACCGGACAGGAGGAACACTGAAGCTTTCTTT
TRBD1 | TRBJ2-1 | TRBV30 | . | CAWSITRQGIYNEQFF | TGTGCCTGGAGTATTACTCGACAGGGAATATACAATGAGCAGTTCTTC
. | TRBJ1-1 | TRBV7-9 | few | CASSKTTGGPGEAFF | TGTGCCAGCAGCAAGACCACCGGGGGTCCTGGTGAAGCTTTCTTT
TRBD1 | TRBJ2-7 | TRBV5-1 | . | CASSWTQGRGEQYF | TGCGCCAGCAGCTGGACACAGGGGCGCGGGGAGCAGTACTTC
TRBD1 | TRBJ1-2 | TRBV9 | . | CASSVDGRGVYGYTF | TGTGCCAGCAGCGTAGATGGCAGGGGGGTGTATGGCTACACCTTC
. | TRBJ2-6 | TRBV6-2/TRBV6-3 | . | CASSYSGSGANVLTF | TGTGCCAGCAGTTACTCCGGCTCTGGGGCCAACGTCCTGACTTTC
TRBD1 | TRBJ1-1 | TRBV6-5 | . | CASSRQGMNTEAFF | TGTGCCAGCAGCAGACAGGGCATGAACACTGAAGCTTTCTTT
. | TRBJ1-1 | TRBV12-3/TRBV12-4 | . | CASSYEGTEAFF | TGTGCCAGCAGCTATGAGGGCACTGAAGCTTTCTTT
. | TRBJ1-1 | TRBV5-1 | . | CASSLPGMNTEAFF | TGCGCCAGCAGCTTGCCAGGTATGAACACTGAAGCTTTCTTT
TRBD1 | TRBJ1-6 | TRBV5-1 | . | CASSLGGTGEYSPLHF | TGCGCCAGCAGCTTGGGGGGAACAGGGGAATATTCACCCCTCCACTTT
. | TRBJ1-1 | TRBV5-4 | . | CASSLDRVNTEAFF | TGTGCCAGCAGCTTGGACAGGGTGAACACTGAAGCTTTCTTT
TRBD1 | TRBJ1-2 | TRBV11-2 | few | CASSLTTGASQGYTF | TGTGCCAGCAGCTTAACGACAGGGGCTTCGCAGGGCTACACCTTC
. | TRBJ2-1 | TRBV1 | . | CTSSRVSQGINEQFF | TGCACCAGCAGCCGAGTCTCACAGGGGATCAATGAGCAGTTCTTC
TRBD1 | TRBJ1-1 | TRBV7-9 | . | CASSLQGAVGAFF | TGTGCCAGCAGCCTACAGGGGGCTGTGGGAGCTTTCTTT
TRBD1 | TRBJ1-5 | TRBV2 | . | CASRDRGLGQPQHF | TGTGCCAGCAGGGACAGGGGGCTAGGACAGCCCCAGCATTTT
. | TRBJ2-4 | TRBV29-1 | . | CSFRGKNIQYF | TGCAGCTTTCGGGGCAAAAACATTCAGTACTTC
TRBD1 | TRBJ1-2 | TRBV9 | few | CASSVGAGTVYGYTF | TGTGCCAGCAGCGTTGGGGCCGGGACAGTCTATGGCTACACCTTC